One and the same sample provided the 2 T cell receptor beta chains below, sequenced in a study of cytomegalovirus exposure and HLA in healthy donors. 60 Vbeta and 13 Jbeta primers were used in PCR. The repertoire was sequenced with immunoSEQ multiplex PCR; TCRdb's copy has only in-frame clones and lacks some. The table lists approximately 170,000 clones, 73% of them singletons. What was sequenced was PBMCs. The receptors come from a woman under 30 in good health and CMV-seropositive.

The chain employs TRBV7-3 and TRBJ2-5; 10 bases are a match to TRBD2. This CDR3 comprises 13 residues. V lost 4 bases to trimming and J lost 5 bases; unmatched junction nucleotides: 1. Germline CDR1 and CDR2: SGHTA and FQGTGA. CDR3 sequence: CASSSGLAETQYF. The CDR3 DNA is TGTGCCAGCAGCTCGGGACTAGCGGAGACCCAGTACTTC. The full variable domain, its missing parts supplied by reference TRBV7-3 and TRBJ2-5, is GAGVSQTPSNKVTEKGKYVELRCDPISGHTALYWYRQSLGQGPEFLIYFQGTGAADDSGLPNDRFFAVRPEGSVSTLKIQRTERGDSAVYLCASSSGLAETQYFGPGTRLLVL.

The rearrangement joins TRBV14 to TRBJ2-7; D uncertain. This CDR3 has 13 residues. Trimming took off 1 base at V and 2 bases at J, with 6 bases between the two ends. Germline CDR1 and CDR2: SGHDN and FVKESK. CDR3 region: CASSQARAYEQYF. In DNA form, the CDR3 reads TGTGCCAGCAGCCAAGCCCGGGCCTACGAGCAGTACTTC.